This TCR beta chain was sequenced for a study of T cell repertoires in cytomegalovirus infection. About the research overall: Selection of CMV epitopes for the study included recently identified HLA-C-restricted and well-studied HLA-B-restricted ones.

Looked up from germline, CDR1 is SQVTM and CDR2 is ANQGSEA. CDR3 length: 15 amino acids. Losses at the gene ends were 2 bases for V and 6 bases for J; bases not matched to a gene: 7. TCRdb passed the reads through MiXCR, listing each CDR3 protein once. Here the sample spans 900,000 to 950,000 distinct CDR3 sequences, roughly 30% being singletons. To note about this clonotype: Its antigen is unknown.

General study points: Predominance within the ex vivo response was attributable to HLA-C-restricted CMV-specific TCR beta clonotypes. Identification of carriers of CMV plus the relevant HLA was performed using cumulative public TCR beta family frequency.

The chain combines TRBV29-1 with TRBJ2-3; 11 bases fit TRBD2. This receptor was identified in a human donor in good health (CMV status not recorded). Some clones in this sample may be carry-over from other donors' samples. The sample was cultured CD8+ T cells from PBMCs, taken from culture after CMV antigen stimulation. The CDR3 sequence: CSVEPSGGMDDTQYF. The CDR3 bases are TGCAGCGTTGAACCTAGCGGGGGGATGGATGATACGCAGTATTTT.